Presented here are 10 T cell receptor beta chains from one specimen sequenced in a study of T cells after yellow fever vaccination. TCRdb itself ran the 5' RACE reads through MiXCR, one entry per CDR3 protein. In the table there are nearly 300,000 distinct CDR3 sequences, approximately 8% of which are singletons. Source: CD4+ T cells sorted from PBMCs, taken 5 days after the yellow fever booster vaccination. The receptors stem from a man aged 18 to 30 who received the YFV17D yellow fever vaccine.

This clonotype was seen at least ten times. CDR3 loop: CASSQDSRRSGLFF. The CDR3, as DNA: TGCGCCAGCAGCCAAGATTCAAGGCGGTCAGGACTGTTTTTT. This chain connects TRBV4-3 to TRBJ1-4; D unclear. Germline V CDR1 and CDR2: LGHNA, YSLEER. This CDR3 contains 14 residues. Trimming took off 0 bases at V and 13 bases at J, with 15 bases between the two ends.

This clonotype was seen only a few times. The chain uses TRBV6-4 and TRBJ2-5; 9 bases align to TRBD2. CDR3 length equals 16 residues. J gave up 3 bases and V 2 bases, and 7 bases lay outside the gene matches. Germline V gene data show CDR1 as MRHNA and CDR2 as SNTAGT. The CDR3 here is CASSDHPSGAKETQYF. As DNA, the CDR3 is TGTGCCAGCAGTGACCACCCTAGCGGGGCAAAAGAGACCCAGTACTTC.

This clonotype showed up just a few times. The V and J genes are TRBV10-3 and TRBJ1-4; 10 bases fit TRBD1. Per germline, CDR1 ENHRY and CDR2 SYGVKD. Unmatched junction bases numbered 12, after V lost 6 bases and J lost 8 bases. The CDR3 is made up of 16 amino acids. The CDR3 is CAISTRPGQGIEKLFF. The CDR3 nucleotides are TGTGCCATCAGCACCCGACCGGGACAGGGGATAGAAAAACTGTTTTTT.

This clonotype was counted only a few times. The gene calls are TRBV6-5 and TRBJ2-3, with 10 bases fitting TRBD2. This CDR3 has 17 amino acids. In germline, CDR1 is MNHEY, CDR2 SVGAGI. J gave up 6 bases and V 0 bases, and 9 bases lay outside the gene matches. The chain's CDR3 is CASSYSMGTSAGDTQYF. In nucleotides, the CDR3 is TGTGCCAGCAGTTACTCGATGGGGACTAGCGCGGGGGATACGCAGTATTTT.

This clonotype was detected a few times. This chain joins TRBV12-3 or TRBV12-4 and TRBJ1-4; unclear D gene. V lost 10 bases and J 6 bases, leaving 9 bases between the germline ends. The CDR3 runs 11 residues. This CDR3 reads CATGRDEKLFF. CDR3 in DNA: TGTGCCACCGGGCGGGATGAAAAACTGTTTTTT.

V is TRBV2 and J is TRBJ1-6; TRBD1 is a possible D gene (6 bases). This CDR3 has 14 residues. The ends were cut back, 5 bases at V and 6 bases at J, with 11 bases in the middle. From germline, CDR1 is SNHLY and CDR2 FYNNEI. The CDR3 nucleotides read TGTGCCAGCAGTATGCAGGGGATTAATTCACCCCTCCACTTT. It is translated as CASSMQGINSPLHF.

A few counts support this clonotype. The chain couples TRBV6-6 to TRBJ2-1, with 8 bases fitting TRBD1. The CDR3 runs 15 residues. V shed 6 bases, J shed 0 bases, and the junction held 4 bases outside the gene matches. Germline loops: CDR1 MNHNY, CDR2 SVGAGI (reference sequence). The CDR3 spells CASSGQGSSYNEQFF. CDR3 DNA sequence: TGTGCCAGCAGCGGACAGGGAAGCTCCTACAATGAGCAGTTCTTC.

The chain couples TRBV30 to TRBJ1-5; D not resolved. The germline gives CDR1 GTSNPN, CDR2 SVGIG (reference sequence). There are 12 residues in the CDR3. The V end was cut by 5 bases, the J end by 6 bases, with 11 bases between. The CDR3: CAWGGEGQPQHF. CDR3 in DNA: TGTGCCTGGGGTGGGGAGGGTCAGCCCCAGCATTTT.

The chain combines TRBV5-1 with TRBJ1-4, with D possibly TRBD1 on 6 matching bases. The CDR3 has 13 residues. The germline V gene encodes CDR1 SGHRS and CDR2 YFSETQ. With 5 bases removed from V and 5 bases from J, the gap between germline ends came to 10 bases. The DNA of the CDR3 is TGCGCCAGCAGTGAAGGACAGAATGAAAAACTGTTTTTT. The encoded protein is CASSEGQNEKLFF.

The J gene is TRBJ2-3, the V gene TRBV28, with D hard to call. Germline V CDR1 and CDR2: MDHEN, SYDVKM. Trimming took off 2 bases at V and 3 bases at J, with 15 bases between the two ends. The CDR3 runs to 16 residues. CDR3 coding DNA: TGTGCCAGCAGTTTAGGCGGTGGGGTAAGGACAGATACGCAGTATTTT. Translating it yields CASSLGGGVRTDTQYF. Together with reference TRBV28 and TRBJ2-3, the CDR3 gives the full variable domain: DVKVTQSSRYLVKRTGEKVFLECVQDMDHENMFWYRQDPGLGLRLIYFSYDVKMKEKGDIPEGYSVSREKKERFSLILESASTNQTSMYLCASSLGGGVRTDTQYFGPGTRLTVL.